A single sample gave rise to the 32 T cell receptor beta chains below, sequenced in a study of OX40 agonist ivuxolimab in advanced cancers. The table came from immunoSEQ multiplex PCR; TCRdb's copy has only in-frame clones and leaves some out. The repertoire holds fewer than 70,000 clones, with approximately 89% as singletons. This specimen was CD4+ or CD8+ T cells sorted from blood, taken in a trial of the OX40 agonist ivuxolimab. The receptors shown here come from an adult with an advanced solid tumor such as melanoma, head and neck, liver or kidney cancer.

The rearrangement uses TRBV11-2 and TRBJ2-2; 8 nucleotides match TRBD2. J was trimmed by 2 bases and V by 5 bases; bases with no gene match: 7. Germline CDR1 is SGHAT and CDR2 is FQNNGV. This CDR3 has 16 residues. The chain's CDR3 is CASSRYGGGNTGELFF. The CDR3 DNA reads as TGTGCCAGCAGCCGGTACGGGGGGGGTAACACCGGGGAGCTGTTTTTT.

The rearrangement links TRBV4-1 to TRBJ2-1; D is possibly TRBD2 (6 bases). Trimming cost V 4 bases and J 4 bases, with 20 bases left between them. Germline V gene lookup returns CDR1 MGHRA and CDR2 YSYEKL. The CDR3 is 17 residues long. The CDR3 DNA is TGCGCCAGCAGCCCCCTTGAGGTAGCGGATATTTACAATGAGCAGTTCTTC. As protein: CASSPLEVADIYNEQFF.

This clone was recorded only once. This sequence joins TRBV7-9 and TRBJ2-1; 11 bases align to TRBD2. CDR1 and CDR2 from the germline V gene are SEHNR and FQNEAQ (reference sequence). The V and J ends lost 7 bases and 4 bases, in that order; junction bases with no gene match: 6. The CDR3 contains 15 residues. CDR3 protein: CASIRTSGSYNEQFF. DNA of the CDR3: TGTGCCAGCATCAGAACTAGCGGGAGTTACAATGAGCAGTTCTTC. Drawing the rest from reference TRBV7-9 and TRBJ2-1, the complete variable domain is DTGVSQNPRHKITKRGQNVTFRCDPISEHNRLYWYRQTLGQGPEFLTYFQNEAQLEKSRLLSDRFSAERPKGSFSTLEIQRTEQGDSAMYLCASIRTSGSYNEQFFGPGTRLTVL.

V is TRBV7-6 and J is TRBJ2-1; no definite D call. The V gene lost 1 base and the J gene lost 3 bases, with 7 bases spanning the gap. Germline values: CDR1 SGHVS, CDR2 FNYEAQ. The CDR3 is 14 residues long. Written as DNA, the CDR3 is TGTGCCAGCAGCTTAGGGGGATACTACAATGAGCAGTTCTTC. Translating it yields CASSLGGYYNEQFF.

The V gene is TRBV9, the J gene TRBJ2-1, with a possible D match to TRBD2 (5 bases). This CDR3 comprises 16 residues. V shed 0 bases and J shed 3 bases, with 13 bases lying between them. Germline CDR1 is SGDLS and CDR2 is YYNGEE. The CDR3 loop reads CASSVGRGVGYNEQFF. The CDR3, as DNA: TGTGCCAGCAGCGTAGGTCGGGGAGTCGGCTACAATGAGCAGTTCTTC.

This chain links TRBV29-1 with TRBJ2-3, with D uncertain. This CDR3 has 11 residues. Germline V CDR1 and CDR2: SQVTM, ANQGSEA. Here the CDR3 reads CTRDSTDTQYF. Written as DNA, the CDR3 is TGCACTAGGGATAGCACAGATACGCAGTATTTT.

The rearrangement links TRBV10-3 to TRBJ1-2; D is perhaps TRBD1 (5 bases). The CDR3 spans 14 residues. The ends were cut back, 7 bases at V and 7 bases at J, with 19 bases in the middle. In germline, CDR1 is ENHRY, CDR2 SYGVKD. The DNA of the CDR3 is TGTGCCATCACCACGCAAACAGGTCTCGGTGGCTACACCTTC. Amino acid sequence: CAITTQTGLGGYTF.

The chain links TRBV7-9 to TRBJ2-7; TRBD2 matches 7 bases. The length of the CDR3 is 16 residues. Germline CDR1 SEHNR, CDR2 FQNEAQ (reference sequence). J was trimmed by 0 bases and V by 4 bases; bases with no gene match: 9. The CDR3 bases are TGTGCCAGCAGCTCACAAAAGCGGGGAAACTCCTACGAGCAGTACTTC. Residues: CASSSQKRGNSYEQYF.

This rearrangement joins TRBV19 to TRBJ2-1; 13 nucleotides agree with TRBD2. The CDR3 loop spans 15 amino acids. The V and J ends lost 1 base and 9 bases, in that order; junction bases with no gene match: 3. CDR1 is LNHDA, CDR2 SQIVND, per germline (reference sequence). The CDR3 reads CASSIVGTSGTEQFF. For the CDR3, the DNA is TGTGCCAGTAGTATAGTAGGGACTAGCGGGACTGAGCAGTTCTTC.

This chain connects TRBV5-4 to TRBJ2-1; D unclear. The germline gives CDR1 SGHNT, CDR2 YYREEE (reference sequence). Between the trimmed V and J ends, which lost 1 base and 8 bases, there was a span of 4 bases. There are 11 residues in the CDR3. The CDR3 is CASSLFDEQFF. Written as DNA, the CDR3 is TGTGCCAGCAGCTTGTTCGATGAGCAGTTCTTC.

In DNA form, the CDR3 reads TGTGCCAGCAGTTTCGGGACAGGGGGCTTGAATGGCTACACCTTC. Amino acid sequence: CASSFGTGGLNGYTF. The chain employs TRBV28 and TRBJ1-2; 12 nucleotides match TRBD1. Trimming removed 3 bases from V and 6 bases from J; junction bases left unmatched: 5. Looked up from germline, CDR1 is MDHEN and CDR2 is SYDVKM. The CDR3 is made up of 15 amino acids.

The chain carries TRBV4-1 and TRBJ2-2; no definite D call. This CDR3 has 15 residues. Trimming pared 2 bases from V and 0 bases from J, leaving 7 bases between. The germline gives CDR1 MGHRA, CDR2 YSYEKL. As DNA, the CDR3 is TGCGCCAGCAGCCAAAAACATACGAACACCGGGGAGCTGTTTTTT. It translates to CASSQKHTNTGELFF.

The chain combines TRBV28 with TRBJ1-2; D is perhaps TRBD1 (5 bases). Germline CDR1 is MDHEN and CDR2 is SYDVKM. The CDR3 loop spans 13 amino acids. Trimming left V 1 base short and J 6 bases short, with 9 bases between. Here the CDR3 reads CASSLYQGDGYTF. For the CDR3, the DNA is TGTGCCAGCAGTTTATACCAGGGCGATGGCTACACCTTC.

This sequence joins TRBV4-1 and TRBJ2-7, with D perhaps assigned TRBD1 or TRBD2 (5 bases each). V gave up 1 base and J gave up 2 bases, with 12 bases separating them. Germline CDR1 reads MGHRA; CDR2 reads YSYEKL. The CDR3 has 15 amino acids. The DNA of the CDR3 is TGCGCCAGCAGCCAAGTCGCAGAGGGGACCTACGAGCAGTACTTC. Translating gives CASSQVAEGTYEQYF.

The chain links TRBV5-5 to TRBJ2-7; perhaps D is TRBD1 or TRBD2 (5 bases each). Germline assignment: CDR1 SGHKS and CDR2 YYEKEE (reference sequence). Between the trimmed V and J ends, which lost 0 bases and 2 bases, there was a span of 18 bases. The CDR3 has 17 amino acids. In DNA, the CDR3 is TGTGCCAGCAGCTTGGCTACACCTGGGACGGGTCCCTACGAGCAGTACTTC. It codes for CASSLATPGTGPYEQYF.

CDR3 nucleotide sequence: TGTGCCAGCAGTACCGGTGGACATAACTACGAGCAGTACTTC. Translating it yields CASSTGGHNYEQYF. The chain couples TRBV7-5 to TRBJ2-7; the table's D call, TRBD1, has no DNA check behind it. TRBV7-5 is marked as a pseudogene. This CDR3 region has 14 residues.

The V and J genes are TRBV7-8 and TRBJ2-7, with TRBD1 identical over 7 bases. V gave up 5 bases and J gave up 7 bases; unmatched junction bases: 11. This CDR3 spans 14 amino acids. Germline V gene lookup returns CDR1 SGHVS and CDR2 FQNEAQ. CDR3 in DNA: TGTGCCAGCAGCGTCGGGACAGATCCTATTGAGCAGTACTTC. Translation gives CASSVGTDPIEQYF.

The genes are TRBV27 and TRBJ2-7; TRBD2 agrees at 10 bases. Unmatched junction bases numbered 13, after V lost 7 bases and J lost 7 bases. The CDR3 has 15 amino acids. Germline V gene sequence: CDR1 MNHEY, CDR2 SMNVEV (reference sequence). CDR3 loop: CASTQQAGGPLEQYF. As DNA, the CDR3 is TGTGCCAGCACCCAGCAAGCGGGAGGGCCTTTAGAGCAGTACTTC.

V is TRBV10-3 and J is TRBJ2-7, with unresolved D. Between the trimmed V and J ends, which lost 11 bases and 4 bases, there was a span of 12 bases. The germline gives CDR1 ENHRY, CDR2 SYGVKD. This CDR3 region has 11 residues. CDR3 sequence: CAFSDGYEQYF. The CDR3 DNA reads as TGTGCCTTCTCGGACGGGTACGAGCAGTACTTC.

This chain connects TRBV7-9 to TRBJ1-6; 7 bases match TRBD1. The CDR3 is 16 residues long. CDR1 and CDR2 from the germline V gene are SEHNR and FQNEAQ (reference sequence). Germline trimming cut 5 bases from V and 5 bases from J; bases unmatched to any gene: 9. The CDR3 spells CASSGPGQEHNSPLHF. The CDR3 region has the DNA TGTGCCAGCAGCGGACCCGGACAGGAGCATAATTCACCCCTCCACTTT.

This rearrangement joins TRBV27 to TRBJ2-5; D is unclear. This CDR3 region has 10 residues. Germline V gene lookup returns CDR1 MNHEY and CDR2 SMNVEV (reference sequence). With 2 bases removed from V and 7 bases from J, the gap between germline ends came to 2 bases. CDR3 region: CASSLGTQYF. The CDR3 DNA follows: TGTGCCAGCAGTTTAGGGACCCAGTACTTC.

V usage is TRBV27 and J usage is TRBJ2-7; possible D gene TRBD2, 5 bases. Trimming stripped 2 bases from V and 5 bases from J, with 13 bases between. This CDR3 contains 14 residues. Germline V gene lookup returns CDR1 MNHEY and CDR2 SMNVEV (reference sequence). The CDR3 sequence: CASSLIGSKNEQYF. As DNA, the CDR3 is TGTGCCAGCAGTTTAATTGGGAGTAAGAACGAGCAGTACTTC.

The CDR3, as DNA: TGTGCCAGCAGCCAGACTAGCGGAAACGCCTACGAGCAGTACTTC. Translating gives CASSQTSGNAYEQYF. This chain uses TRBV7-9 with TRBJ2-7; 9 nucleotides line up with TRBD2. V lost 5 bases, J lost 2 bases, and 7 bases stayed unmatched. Germline V CDR1 and CDR2: SEHNR, FQNEAQ (reference sequence). The CDR3 is made up of 15 amino acids.

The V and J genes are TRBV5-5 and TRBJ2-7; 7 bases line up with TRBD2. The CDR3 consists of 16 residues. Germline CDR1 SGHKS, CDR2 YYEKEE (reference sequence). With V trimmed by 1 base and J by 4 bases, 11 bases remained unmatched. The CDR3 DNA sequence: TGTGCCAGCAGCTTGTCCGCATCTAGCGGAAGATACGAGCAGTACTTC. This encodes CASSLSASSGRYEQYF. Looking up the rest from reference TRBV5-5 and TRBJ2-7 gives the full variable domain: DAGVTQSPTHLIKTRGQQVTLRCSPISGHKSVSWYQQVLGQGPQFIFQYYEKEERGRGNFPDRFSARQFPNYSSELNVNALLLGDSALYLCASSLSASSGRYEQYFGPGTRLTVT.

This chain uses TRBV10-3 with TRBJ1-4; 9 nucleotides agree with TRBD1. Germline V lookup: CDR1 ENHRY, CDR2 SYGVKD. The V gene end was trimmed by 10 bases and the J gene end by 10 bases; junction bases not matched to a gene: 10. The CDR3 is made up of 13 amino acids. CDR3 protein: CATEQGQGGKLFF. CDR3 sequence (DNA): TGTGCCACCGAACAGGGACAGGGCGGAAAACTGTTTTTT.

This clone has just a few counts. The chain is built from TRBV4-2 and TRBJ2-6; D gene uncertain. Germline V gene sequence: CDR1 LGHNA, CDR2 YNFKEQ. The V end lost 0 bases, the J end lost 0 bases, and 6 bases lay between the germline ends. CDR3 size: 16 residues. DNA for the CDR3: TGTGCCAGCAGCCAAGAAGATGTCTCTGGGGCCAACGTCCTGACTTTC. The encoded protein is CASSQEDVSGANVLTF.

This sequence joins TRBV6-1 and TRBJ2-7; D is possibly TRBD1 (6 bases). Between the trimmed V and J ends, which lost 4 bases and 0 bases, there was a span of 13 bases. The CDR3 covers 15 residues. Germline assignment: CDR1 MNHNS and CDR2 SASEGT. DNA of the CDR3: TGTGCCAGCAGTGTCGCAGGGGCCAGCTCCTACGAGCAGTACTTC. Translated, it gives CASSVAGASSYEQYF.

The CDR3 loop reads CASSNYPGSTDTQYF. CDR3 nucleotide sequence: TGTGCCAGCAGCAATTACCCGGGCTCCACAGATACGCAGTATTTT. The chain has TRBV11-1 and TRBJ2-3; D uncertain. Per the germline V gene, CDR1 is SGHAT and CDR2 is FQDESV (reference sequence). The V end was cut by 5 bases, the J end by 2 bases, with 14 bases between. This CDR3 contains 15 residues.

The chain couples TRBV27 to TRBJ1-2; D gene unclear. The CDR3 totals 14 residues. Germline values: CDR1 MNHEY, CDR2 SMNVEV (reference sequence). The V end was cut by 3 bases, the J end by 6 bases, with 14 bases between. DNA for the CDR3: TGTGCCAGCAGTTTCTCGGGGAATCTAAATGGCTACACCTTC. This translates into CASSFSGNLNGYTF.

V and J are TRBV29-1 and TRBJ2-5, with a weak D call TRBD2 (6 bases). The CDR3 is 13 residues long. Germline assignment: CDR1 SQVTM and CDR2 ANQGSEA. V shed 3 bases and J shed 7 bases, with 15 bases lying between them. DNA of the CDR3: TGCAGCGTTGAGAAGGGAAAGGGAGGGACCCAGTACTTC. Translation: CSVEKGKGGTQYF.

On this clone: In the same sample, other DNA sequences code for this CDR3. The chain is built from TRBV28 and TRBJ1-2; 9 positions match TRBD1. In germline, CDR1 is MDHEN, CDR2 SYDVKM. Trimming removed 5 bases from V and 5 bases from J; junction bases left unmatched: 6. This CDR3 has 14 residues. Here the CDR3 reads CASSRQGEGYGYTF. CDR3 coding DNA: TGTGCCAGCAGTCGACAGGGGGAAGGGTATGGCTACACCTTC.

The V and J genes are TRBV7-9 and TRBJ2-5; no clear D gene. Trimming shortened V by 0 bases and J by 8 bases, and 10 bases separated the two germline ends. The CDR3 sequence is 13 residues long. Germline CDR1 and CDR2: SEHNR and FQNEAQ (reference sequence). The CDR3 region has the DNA TGTGCCAGCAGCTTAGCGGAGTTTTTTACCCAGTACTTC. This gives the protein CASSLAEFFTQYF.